This TCR beta chain was sequenced in a study of T cells expressing NK-cell markers. Study in general: Within the sequenced cohort of eight donors, seven exhibited HCMV seropositivity and one was seronegative. Whole-study findings and limits: Whether expanded NKG2C+ T cell clones were HCMV-specific remained unclear. The CD3+CD56-NKG2C+ fraction of a few donors was also led by these clonotypes.

CDR1 and CDR2 (germline): SEHNR, FQNEAQ (reference sequence). The length of the CDR3 is 13 residues. Note on this clonotype: Antigen: not known.

5'RACE template switching with UMIs generated TCR beta cDNA. Each CDR3 protein gets one entry in TCRdb, which reprocessed the 5' RACE reads and gives no DNA. This sample's clone table lists 160,000 or so distinct CDR3 sequences. The gene calls are TRBV7-9 and TRBJ2-7; TCRdb proposes TRBD2, but this gene call is untestable without DNA. Sequenced sample: blood T cells: a sorted CD56 or NKG2C T cell subset, CD4+ or CD8+ T cells, or bulk PBMC T cells (not recorded which). This TCR derives from a woman aged 18 to 75 in good health. The CDR3 reads CASSPTRAGEQYF.